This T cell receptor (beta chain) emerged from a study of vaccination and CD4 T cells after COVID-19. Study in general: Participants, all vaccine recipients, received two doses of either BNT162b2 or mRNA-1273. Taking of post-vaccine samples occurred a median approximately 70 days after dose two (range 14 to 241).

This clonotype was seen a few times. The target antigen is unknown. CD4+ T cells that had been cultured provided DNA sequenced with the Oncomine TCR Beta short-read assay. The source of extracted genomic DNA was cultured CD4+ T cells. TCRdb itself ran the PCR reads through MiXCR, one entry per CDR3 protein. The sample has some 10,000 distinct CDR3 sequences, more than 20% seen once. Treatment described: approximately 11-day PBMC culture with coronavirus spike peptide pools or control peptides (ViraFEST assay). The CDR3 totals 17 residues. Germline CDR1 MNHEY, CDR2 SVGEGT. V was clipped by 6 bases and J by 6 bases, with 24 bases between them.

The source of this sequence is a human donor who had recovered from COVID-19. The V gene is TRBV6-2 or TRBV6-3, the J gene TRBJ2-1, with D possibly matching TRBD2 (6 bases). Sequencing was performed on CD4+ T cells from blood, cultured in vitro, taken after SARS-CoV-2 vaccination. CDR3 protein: CASRAPTGPGVGNEQFF. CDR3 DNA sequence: TGTGCCAGCAGGGCGCCGACGGGTCCGGGAGTAGGCAATGAGCAGTTCTTC.